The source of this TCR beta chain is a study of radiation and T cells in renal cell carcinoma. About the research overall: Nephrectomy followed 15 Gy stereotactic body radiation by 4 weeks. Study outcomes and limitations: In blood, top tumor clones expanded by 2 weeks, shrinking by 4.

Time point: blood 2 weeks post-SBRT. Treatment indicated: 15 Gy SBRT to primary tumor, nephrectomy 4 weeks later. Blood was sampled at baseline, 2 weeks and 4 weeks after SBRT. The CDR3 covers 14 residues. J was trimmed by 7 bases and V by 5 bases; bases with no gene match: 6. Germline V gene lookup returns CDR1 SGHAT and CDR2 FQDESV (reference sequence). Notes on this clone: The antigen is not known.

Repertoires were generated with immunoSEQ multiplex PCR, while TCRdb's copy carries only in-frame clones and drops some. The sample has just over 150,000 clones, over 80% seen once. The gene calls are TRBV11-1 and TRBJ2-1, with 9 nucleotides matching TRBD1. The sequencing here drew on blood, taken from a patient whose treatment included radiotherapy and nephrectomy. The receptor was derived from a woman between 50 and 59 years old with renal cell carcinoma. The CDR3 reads CASSGNRGRNEQFF. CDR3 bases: TGTGCCAGCAGCGGAAACAGGGGGCGGAATGAGCAGTTCTTC. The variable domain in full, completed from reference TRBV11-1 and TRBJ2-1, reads EAEVAQSPRYKITEKSQAVAFWCDPISGHATLYWYRQILGQGPELLVQFQDESVVDDSQLPKDRFSAERLKGVDSTLKIQPAELGDSAMYLCASSGNRGRNEQFFGPGTRLTVL.